The 11 T cell receptor beta chains in this list originate from one sample, sequenced in a study of T cell responses to AZD1222 COVID-19 vaccine. TCRdb's table, derived via immunoSEQ multiplex PCR, lists solely in-frame clones and lacks some. The sample lists tens of thousands of clones; roughly 91% were seen once. The sequencing here drew on peripheral blood, taken on day 0 of AZD1222 vaccination. Receptors originate from an adult in good health.

V is TRBV28 and J is TRBJ2-7, with 8 nucleotides matching TRBD1. Germline V gives CDR1 MDHEN, CDR2 SYDVKM. The V and J ends lost 8 bases and 1 base, in that order; junction bases with no gene match: 7. This CDR3 has 14 residues. The CDR3 loop is CASVQGQVSYEQYF. CDR3 nucleotides: TGTGCCAGCGTCCAGGGACAGGTGTCCTACGAGCAGTACTTC.

This chain joins TRBV4-3 and TRBJ2-2; 7 nucleotides agree with TRBD2. This CDR3 spans 15 amino acids. From germline, CDR1 is LGHNA and CDR2 YSLEER. V trimming: 0 bases; J trimming: 4 bases; junction bases outside the gene matches: 2. CDR3 DNA sequence: TGCGCCAGCAGCCAAGATGGCGGGGGCACCGGGGAGCTGTTTTTT. Translation gives CASSQDGGGTGELFF.

The rearrangement joins TRBV19 to TRBJ2-5; D may match TRBD1 or TRBD2 (6 bases each). CDR1 and CDR2 (germline): LNHDA, SQIVND (reference sequence). V was clipped by 3 bases and J by 1 base, with 12 bases between them. The CDR3 consists of 15 residues. CDR3 residues: CASSMYGGGQETQYF. The CDR3 DNA follows: TGTGCCAGTAGTATGTACGGAGGGGGCCAAGAGACCCAGTACTTC.

The chain couples TRBV7-2 to TRBJ2-7; 7 positions match TRBD1. J was trimmed by 3 bases and V by 1 base; bases with no gene match: 3. CDR3 length: 14 residues. Germline assignment: CDR1 SGHTA and CDR2 FQGNSA. CDR3 bases: TGTGCCAGCAGCTTAGAACAGGGGAACTACGAGCAGTACTTC. Residues: CASSLEQGNYEQYF.

This chain uses TRBV7-9 with TRBJ2-7; tentatively, D is TRBD1 (7 bases). CDR1 and CDR2 from the germline V gene are SEHNR and FQNEAQ (reference sequence). The CDR3 runs to 14 residues. Trimming shortened V by 1 base and J by 5 bases, and 12 bases separated the two germline ends. CDR3 coding DNA: TGTGCCAGCAGCTTAGACAGGGGAGGCGACGAGCAGTACTTC. This codes for CASSLDRGGDEQYF.

In its sample, this clone was seen once. This chain uses TRBV10-2 with TRBJ1-1; D remains unclear. V shed 7 bases and J shed 1 base, with 10 bases lying between them. CDR1 is WSHSY, CDR2 SAAADI, per germline. The CDR3 totals 13 residues. The CDR3 reads CASKENTNTEAFF. CDR3 nucleotide sequence: TGCGCCAGCAAGGAGAATACGAACACTGAAGCTTTCTTT.

The chain couples TRBV15 to TRBJ2-7; TRBD2 might be the D (5 bases). Trimming pared 3 bases from V and 5 bases from J, leaving 11 bases between. Per germline, CDR1 LNHNV and CDR2 YYDKDF (reference sequence). This CDR3 comprises 13 residues. For the CDR3, the DNA is TGTGCCACCAGCAGGGGTTTGGAGGACGAGCAGTACTTC. This encodes CATSRGLEDEQYF.

The chain carries TRBV5-4 and TRBJ2-3, with D tentatively TRBD2 (6 bases). The germline V gene has CDR1 SGHNT and CDR2 YYREEE (reference sequence). V was trimmed by 2 bases and J by 4 bases, leaving 11 bases between them. This CDR3 has 14 residues. CDR3 nucleotide sequence: TGTGCCAGCAGCTTCGGGAGCGGCCCAGATACGCAGTATTTT. Its protein is CASSFGSGPDTQYF.

This rearrangement joins TRBV9 to TRBJ2-3, with TRBD2 matching 9 bases. The germline V gene encodes CDR1 SGDLS and CDR2 YYNGEE. This CDR3 has 12 residues. The J segment lost 13 bases and the V segment lost 1 base, leaving 4 bases of the junction unmatched. CDR3 sequence: CASSVLAGAKYF. In DNA form, the CDR3 reads TGTGCCAGCAGCGTATTAGCGGGAGCAAAGTATTTT.

This rearrangement joins TRBV27 to TRBJ1-2; 8 bases line up with TRBD1. V gave up 5 bases and J gave up 4 bases; unmatched junction bases: 9. The CDR3 is 15 amino acids. Germline lookup yields CDR1 MNHEY and CDR2 SMNVEV (reference sequence). The CDR3 DNA reads TGTGCCAGCAGTACCCTCAGGGGGCATGGCTATGGCTACACCTTC. Protein: CASSTLRGHGYGYTF.

The CDR3 protein is CASSQDRWEANYGYTF. Written as DNA, the CDR3 is TGTGCCAGCAGCCAAGATCGATGGGAAGCTAACTATGGCTACACCTTC. The rearrangement links TRBV14 to TRBJ1-2; no firm D call. The CDR3 consists of 16 residues. Germline V CDR1 and CDR2: SGHDN, FVKESK. Trimming cost V 0 bases and J 0 bases, with 11 bases left between them. Filled out from reference TRBV14 and TRBJ1-2, the complete variable domain reads EAGVTQFPSHSVIEKGQTVTLRCDPISGHDNLYWYRRVMGKEIKFLLHFVKESKQDESGMPNNRFLAERTGGTYSTLKVQPAELEDSGVYFCASSQDRWEANYGYTFGSGTRLTVV.